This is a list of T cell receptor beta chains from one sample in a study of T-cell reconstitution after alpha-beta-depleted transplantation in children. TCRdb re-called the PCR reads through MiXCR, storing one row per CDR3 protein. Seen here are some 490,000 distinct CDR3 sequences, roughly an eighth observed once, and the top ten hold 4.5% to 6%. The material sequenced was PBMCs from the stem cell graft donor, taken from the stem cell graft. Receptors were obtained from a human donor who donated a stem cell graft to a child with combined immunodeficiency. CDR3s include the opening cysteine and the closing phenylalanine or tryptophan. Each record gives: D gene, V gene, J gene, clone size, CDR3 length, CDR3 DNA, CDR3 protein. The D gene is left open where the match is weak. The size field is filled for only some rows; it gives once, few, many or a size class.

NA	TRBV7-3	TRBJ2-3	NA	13	TGTGCCAGCAGCTTAAGTCCAGGGGATACGCAGTATTTT	CASSLSPGDTQYF
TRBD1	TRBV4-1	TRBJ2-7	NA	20	TGCGCCAGCAGCCAAAGCGGCCCGCTCCGCAGGGACAGGGTCTCCTACGAGCAGTACTTC	CASSQSGPLRRDRVSYEQYF
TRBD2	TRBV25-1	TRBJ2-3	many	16	TGTGCCAGCAGTGGCCGGACTCGGGAGGGTGTAGATACGCAGTATTTT	CASSGRTREGVDTQYF
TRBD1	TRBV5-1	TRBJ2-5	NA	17	TGCGCCAGCAGCTTTCAGCCTACAGGGGGGAACCAAGAGACCCAGTACTTC	CASSFQPTGGNQETQYF
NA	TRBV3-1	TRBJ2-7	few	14	TGTGCCAGCACCTCTCGCCCTACCACCTACGAGCAGTACTTC	CASTSRPTTYEQYF
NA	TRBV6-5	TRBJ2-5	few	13	TGTGCCAGCAGTTACGCCGGGATAGAGACCCAGTACTTC	CASSYAGIETQYF
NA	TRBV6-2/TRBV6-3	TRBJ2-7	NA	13	TGTGCCAGCAGCTGGACATTTGAGCGCGAGCAGTACTTC	CASSWTFEREQYF
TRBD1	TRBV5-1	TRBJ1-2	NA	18	TGCGCCAGCAGCACAAGACAGGGTGTGGGCCAATTTAACTATGGCTACACCTTC	CASSTRQGVGQFNYGYTF
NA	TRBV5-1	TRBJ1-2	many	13	TGCGCCAGCAGCCCGGAGGGGGTCTATGGCTACACCTTC	CASSPEGVYGYTF
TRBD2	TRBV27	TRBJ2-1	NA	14	TGTGCCAGCAGTTGGGGGGGAACCTACAATGAGCAGTTCTTC	CASSWGGTYNEQFF
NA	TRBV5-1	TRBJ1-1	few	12	TGCGCCAGCAGCCATGGGACGTCCGAAGCTTTCTTT	CASSHGTSEAFF
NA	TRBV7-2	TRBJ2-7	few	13	TGTGCCAGCAGCAACGGCGCGGTCTACGAGCAGTACTTC	CASSNGAVYEQYF
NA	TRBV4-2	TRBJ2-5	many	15	TGTGCCAGCAGCCAAGATTTAGGGGGGCACGAGACCCAGTACTTC	CASSQDLGGHETQYF
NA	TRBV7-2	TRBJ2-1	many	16	TGTGCCAGCAGCCCCCCCGAAACAGGGTCCTACAATGAGCAGTTCTTC	CASSPPETGSYNEQFF
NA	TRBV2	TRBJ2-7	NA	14	TGTGCCAGCCAGTGGGGACCGCGCTCCTACGAGCAGTACTTC	CASQWGPRSYEQYF
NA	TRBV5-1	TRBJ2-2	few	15	TGCGCCAGCAGCTTGGATAGGGTTTGGACCGGGGAGCTGTTTTTT	CASSLDRVWTGELFF
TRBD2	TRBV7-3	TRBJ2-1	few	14	TGTGCCAGCAGCTTAACACTAGCGGAAAATGAGCAGTTCTTC	CASSLTLAENEQFF
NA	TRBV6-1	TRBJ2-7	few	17	TGTGCCAGCTCCCCAAGGGCAGATTGGTTACGCGGCTACGAGCAGTACTTC	CASSPRADWLRGYEQYF
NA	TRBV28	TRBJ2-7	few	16	TGTGCCAGCAGTTTGTCCGCTCCGGGACCCACCCACGAGCAGTACTTC	CASSLSAPGPTHEQYF
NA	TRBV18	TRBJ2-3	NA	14	TGTGCCAGCTGCGGACAGCGTGACACAGATACGCAGTATTTT	CASCGQRDTDTQYF
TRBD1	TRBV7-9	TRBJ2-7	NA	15	TGTGCCAGCAGCCATCCGGGACAGGGGTCCTACGAGCAGTACTTC	CASSHPGQGSYEQYF
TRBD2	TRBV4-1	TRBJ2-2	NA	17	TGCGCCAGCAGCCAAGGTCCCGCTAGCGGGAGGACCGGGGAGCTGTTTTTT	CASSQGPASGRTGELFF
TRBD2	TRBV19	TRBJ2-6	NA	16	TGTGCCAGTAGTATAGGTCGGGGGGCTGGGGCCAACGTCCTGACTTTC	CASSIGRGAGANVLTF
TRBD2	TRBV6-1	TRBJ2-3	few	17	TGTGCCAGCAGCGTCCCGGGAGGGCGGGCTAGCACAGATACGCAGTATTTT	CASSVPGGRASTDTQYF
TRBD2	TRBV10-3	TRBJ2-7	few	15	TGTGCCATCAGCGATCCGGGACTAGCGGGTGACGAGCAGTACTTC	CAISDPGLAGDEQYF
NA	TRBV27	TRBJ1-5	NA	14	TGTGCCAGCAGTTTAAACAGGGAAATCGGGCCCCAGCATTTT	CASSLNREIGPQHF
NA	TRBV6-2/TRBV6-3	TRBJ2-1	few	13	TGTGCCAGCAGTTACCAGGATAACAATGAGCAGTTCTTC	CASSYQDNNEQFF
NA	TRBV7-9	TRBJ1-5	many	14	TGTGCCAGCAGCCCCTTGGGTAGCAATCAGCCCCAGCATTTT	CASSPLGSNQPQHF
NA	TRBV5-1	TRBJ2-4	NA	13	TGCGCCAGCAGCTTATTTCCGGGTAACATTCAGTACTTC	CASSLFPGNIQYF
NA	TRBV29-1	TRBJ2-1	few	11	TGCAGCGTTAATTTCTACAATGAGCAGTTCTTC	CSVNFYNEQFF
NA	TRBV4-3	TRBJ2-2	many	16	TGCGCCAGCAGCCAAGGCGTGGGGGCGAGCACCGGGGAGCTGTTTTTT	CASSQGVGASTGELFF
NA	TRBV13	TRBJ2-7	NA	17	TGTGCCAGCAGCCCAATGGGCTCCGAGACGCCGTCCTACGAGCAGTACTTC	CASSPMGSETPSYEQYF
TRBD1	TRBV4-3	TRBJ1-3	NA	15	TGCGCCAGCAGCCAGCTCGGGACAGCTGGAAACACCATATATTTT	CASSQLGTAGNTIYF